The 8 T cell receptor beta chains in this list originate from one sample, sequenced in a study of post-analysis software for immune sequencing data. Unique molecular identifiers tagged the TCR beta cDNA libraries. MiXCR, run by TCRdb on the PCR reads, gives a single entry per CDR3 protein. The sample holds roughly 570,000 distinct CDR3 sequences, 30% to 40% seen once. Their specific antigens are unknown. General observations from the study: In patients, TRBV5-6, TRBV5-1 and TRBV20-1 belonged to four or five TRBV segments found more frequently than in controls.

Sequencing was performed on blood. These receptors were collected from a girl aged 2-17 years with multiple sclerosis.

The gene calls are TRBV20-1 and TRBJ1-2; 8 nucleotides agree with TRBD1. The junction had 2 bases not matched to a gene; V was cut back by 0 bases and J by 5 bases. Germline-derived CDR1 and CDR2 are DFQATT and SNEGSKA (reference sequence). The length of the CDR3 is 13 residues. The CDR3, as DNA: TGCAGTGCTAGAGATGACAGGGGTTATGGCTACACCTTC. It specifies CSARDDRGYGYTF.

This clonotype was seen ten or more times. The chain is built from TRBV10-3 and TRBJ2-1; the D gene is possibly TRBD2 (6 bases). Germline V gives CDR1 ENHRY, CDR2 SYGVKD. V lost 4 bases and J 6 bases, leaving 16 bases between the germline ends. The CDR3 has 15 amino acids. CDR3 sequence (DNA): TGTGCCATCAGTGGACTAGAAGGGTTCAGCAATGAGCAGTTCTTC. Translated: CAISGLEGFSNEQFF.

The chain uses TRBV13 and TRBJ1-2; D is uncertain. Per germline, CDR1 PRHDT and CDR2 FYEKMQ (reference sequence). CDR3 length: 16 amino acids. The germline V and J ends were trimmed by 0 bases and 4 bases, with 15 bases remaining between them. CDR3 bases: TGTGCCAGCAGCTTAGGCCAGGAGGATATCTCCTATGGCTACACCTTC. Translating gives CASSLGQEDISYGYTF.

In this sample, this clonotype turned up a few times. This chain joins TRBV4-1 and TRBJ2-5; D gene unclear. The CDR3 spans 15 residues. The germline V and J ends were trimmed by 2 bases and 0 bases, with 10 bases remaining between them. Germline loops: CDR1 MGHRA, CDR2 YSYEKL. CDR3 DNA: TGCGCCAGCAGCCAACGTGGCAGAGACCAAGAGACCCAGTACTTC. Protein product: CASSQRGRDQETQYF.

This clonotype was observed a handful of times. The chain carries TRBV28 and TRBJ2-7; D is unresolved. The J call may be faulty, since TRBJ2-5 better matches the DNA end. CDR1 and CDR2 from the germline V gene are MDHEN and SYDVKM. This CDR3 has 13 amino acids. This CDR3 reads CASSLSNGETQYF. In DNA, the CDR3 is TGTGCCAGCAGTTTATCGAACGGGGAGACCCAGTACTTC.

This clonotype has only a few counts. This chain joins TRBV29-1 and TRBJ2-1; possible D gene TRBD1, 5 bases. The V and J ends lost 5 bases and 5 bases respectively, with 19 bases between them. This CDR3 is 15 amino acids long. The V gene's germline CDR1 is SQVTM and CDR2 ANQGSEA. The CDR3 DNA sequence: TGCAGCGTTATTACGCGGCCCAGGGTCCACAATGAGCAGTTCTTC. It encodes CSVITRPRVHNEQFF.

The chain links TRBV20-1 to TRBJ2-3, with D possibly TRBD2 on 7 matching bases. CDR3 length: 13 amino acids. Trimming stripped 7 bases from V and 6 bases from J, with 17 bases between. Germline assignment: CDR1 DFQATT and CDR2 SNEGSKA (reference sequence). The CDR3 here is CSGGRGQRDTQYF. The CDR3 nucleotides read TGCAGTGGTGGGCGGGGGCAAAGGGATACGCAGTATTTT.

This CDR3 is CATPAAGGIFYEQYF. For the CDR3, the DNA is TGTGCCACTCCTGCCGCGGGAGGTATTTTCTACGAGCAGTACTTC. The J gene is TRBJ2-7, the V gene TRBV12-3 or TRBV12-4, with TRBD2 identical over 8 bases. The CDR3 sequence is 15 residues long. The ends lost 10 bases at V and 3 bases at J; junction bases unmatched: 14.